The present entry profiles one T cell receptor beta chain with its context. Its recognized antigen is unknown. Within one base of it there is no much larger clone, and no base qualities were kept. This sample is part of a study of response to subunit inactivated influenza vaccine (dated by TCRdb to the late 2010s). General notes on the study: To follow how T cells responded to a trivalent subunit inactivated influenza vaccine, the researchers relied on deep quantitative profiling of the T cell receptor repertoire. The investigation overall reported the following: According to the authors, only a limited number of new T cells may be recruited by each seasonal influenza vaccination.

The CDR3, from cysteine to phenylalanine, totals 15 residues. The only DNA kept is the CDR3, 45 bases in frame from the first base. The germline V gene sets CDR1 to MDHEN and CDR2 to SYDVKM. Cut back by 7 bases and 2 bases, the V and J ends lie 18 bases apart. The library relied on RT-PCR. Reads for this sample came from an Illumina HiSeq 2500. Clones were called with MiXCR by TCRdb after fastp trimmed the public reads at Q25, and only in-frame beta chains were retained. Every CDR3 protein is listed once, alongside the most common genes and DNA of its rows. The sample contains about 700,000 distinct CDR3 sequences, approximately 15% of them found a single time. The ten largest clones take up 5.5% to 7% of the sample.

The V and J genes are TRBV28 and TRBJ2-7, and TRBD1 may be the D gene, going by 5 matching bases. Here the sequenced sample was PBMCs from blood, taken approximately 15 days before vaccination. This TCR came from a man aged 45 to 65 who received an inactivated influenza vaccine. Donor details come from another sample of the same person, matched by shared clones. The DNA sequence follows: TGTGCCAGCACTTCAAAGTTGACAGCTACCTACGAGCAGTACTTC. This yields the protein CASTSKLTATYEQYF.